The present T cell receptor (beta chain) was sequenced within a study of T cell repertoires in cytomegalovirus infection. Study conclusions and caveats: Carriers of CMV and the relevant HLA type were discriminated by public TCR beta frequency.

Per the germline V gene, CDR1 is SGHDT and CDR2 is YYEEEE. CDR3 length: 15 residues. Trimming shortened V by 0 bases and J by 6 bases, and 13 bases separated the two germline ends. TCRdb re-analysed the reads in MiXCR, keeping a single row per CDR3 protein. The table has roughly 990,000 distinct CDR3 sequences, approximately 32% seen once. Regarding this clonotype: What it binds is unknown.

J is TRBJ2-1 and V is TRBV5-6, with a weak D call TRBD2 (7 bases). Here the sequenced sample was cultured CD8+ T cells from PBMCs, taken from culture after CMV antigen stimulation. The receptor comes from a human donor in good health (CMV status not recorded). Some clones in this sample may be carry-over from other donors' samples. Here the CDR3 DNA reads TGTGCCAGCAGCTTGGGAGGGGGGGCCCTCAATGAGCAGTTCTTC. This sequence encodes CASSLGGGALNEQFF.